This T cell receptor beta chain comes out of a study of PD-L1 blockade in urothelial cancer. Study at large: Investigators checked blood 3 weeks (second dose) and 6 weeks after treatment start. Blood samples had a median of approximately 150,000 T cells, approximately 83,000 unique TCRs, and clonality roughly 0.073.

Described time point: peripheral blood 6 weeks after treatment start. Patients' urothelial carcinoma was locally advanced or metastatic. There were between 1 and 8 samples from each patient, taken pretreatment and on-treatment. This CDR3 comprises 14 residues. Germline CDR1 and CDR2: SGHAT and FQNNGV. V trimming: 3 bases; J trimming: 8 bases; junction bases outside the gene matches: 5. Assay used: immunoSEQ multiplex PCR; TCRdb lists only in-frame clones, some missing. Here the sample spans 48,000 or so clones, approximately 83% being singletons. This chain joins TRBV11-2 and TRBJ1-4; 8 bases align to TRBD1. Sample: PBMCs, taken around atezolizumab (anti-PD-L1) treatment. This TCR came from a man aged 60 to 69 with urothelial cancer. The CDR3 DNA follows: TGTGCCAGCAGCTTCGACAGGGGTGTCGAAAAACTGTTTTTT. Protein: CASSFDRGVEKLFF.